The clone carrying this T cell receptor (beta chain) turned up a few times. What it binds is unknown. CDR3 length equals 16 residues. V gave up 4 bases and J gave up 0 bases; unmatched junction bases: 3. Germline V gene lookup returns CDR1 WSHSY and CDR2 SAAADI. PCR involved 60 Vbeta and 13 Jbeta primers. Sequencing used immunoSEQ multiplex PCR; TCRdb keeps in-frame clones, though not all of them. The table includes 90,000 to 100,000 clones, around 66% detected once. The data belong to a study of cytomegalovirus exposure and HLA in healthy donors. Regarding the study as a whole: At a 0.05 false discovery rate, a later analysis found 16,951 TCR beta sequences to be associated with HLA alleles. TCR association rates varied by HLA locus in a later analysis, with DRB1 highest and HLA-C lowest. Presence/absence analyses supposed approximately even sequencing depth among donors.

This chain connects TRBV10-2 to TRBJ1-1; 12 positions agree with TRBD1. The sequencing sample was made of PBMCs. This receptor was obtained from a man under 40 in good health and CMV-seronegative. The CDR3 protein is CASSGDRGLVNTEAFF. In DNA form, the CDR3 reads TGCGCCAGCAGTGGGGACAGGGGGCTGGTGAACACTGAAGCTTTCTTT.